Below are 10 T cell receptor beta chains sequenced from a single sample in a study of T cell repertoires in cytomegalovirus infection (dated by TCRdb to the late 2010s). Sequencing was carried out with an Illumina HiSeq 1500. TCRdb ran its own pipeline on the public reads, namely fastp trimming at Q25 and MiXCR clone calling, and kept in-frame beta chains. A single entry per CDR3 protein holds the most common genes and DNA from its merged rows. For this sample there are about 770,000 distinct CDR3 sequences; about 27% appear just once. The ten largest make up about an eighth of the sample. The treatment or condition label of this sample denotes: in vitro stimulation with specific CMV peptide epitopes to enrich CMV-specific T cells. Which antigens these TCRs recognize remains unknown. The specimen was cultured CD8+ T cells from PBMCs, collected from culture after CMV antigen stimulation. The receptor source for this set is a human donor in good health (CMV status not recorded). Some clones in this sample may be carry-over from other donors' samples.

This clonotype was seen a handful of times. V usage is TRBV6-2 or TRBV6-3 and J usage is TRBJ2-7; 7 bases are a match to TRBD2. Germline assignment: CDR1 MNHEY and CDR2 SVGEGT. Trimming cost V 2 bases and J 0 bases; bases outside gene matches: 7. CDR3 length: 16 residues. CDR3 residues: CASSYDRRGSSYEQYV. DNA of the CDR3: TGTGCCAGCAGTTACGATCGGCGGGGGAGCTCCTACGAGCAGTACGTC.

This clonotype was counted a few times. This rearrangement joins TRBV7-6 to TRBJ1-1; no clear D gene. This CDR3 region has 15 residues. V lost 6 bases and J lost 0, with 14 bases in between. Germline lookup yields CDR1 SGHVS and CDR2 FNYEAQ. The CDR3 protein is CASRDSTPLNTEAFF. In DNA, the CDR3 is TGTGCCAGCAGGGATTCAACCCCTCTGAACACTGAAGCTTTCTTT. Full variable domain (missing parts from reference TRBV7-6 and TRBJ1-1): GAGVSQSPRYKVTKRGQDVALRCDPISGHVSLYWYRQALGQGPEFLTYFNYEAQQDKSGLPNDRFSAERPEGSISTLTIQRTEQRDSAMYRCASRDSTPLNTEAFFGQGTRLTVV.

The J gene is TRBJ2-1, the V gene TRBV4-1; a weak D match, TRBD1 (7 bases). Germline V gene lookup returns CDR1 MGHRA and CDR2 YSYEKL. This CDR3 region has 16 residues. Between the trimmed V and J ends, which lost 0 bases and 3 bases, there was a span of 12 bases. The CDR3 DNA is TGCGCCAGCAGCCAAGACACAGGGGACTTCTACAATGAGCAGTTCTTC. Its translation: CASSQDTGDFYNEQFF.

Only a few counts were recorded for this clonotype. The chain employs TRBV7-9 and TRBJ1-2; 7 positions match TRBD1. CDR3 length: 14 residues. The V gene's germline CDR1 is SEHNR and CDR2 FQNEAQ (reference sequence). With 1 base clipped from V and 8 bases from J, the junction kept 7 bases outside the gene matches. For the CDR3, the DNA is TGTGCCAGCAGCTTAGTAGACAGGGTTTGGGGCTACACCTTC. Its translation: CASSLVDRVWGYTF.

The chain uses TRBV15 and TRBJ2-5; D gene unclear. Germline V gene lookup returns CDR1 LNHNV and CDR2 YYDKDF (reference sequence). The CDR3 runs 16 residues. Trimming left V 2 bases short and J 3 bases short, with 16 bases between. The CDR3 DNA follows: TGTGCCACCAGCAGATATCCCTTTGATGGGAAAGAGACCCAGTACTTC. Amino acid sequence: CATSRYPFDGKETQYF.

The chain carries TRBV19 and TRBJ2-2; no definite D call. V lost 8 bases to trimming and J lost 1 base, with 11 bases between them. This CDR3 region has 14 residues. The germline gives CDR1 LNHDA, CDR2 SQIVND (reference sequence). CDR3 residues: CASSKGRNTGELFF. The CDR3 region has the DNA TGTGCCAGTTCTAAAGGACGGAACACCGGGGAGCTGTTTTTT.

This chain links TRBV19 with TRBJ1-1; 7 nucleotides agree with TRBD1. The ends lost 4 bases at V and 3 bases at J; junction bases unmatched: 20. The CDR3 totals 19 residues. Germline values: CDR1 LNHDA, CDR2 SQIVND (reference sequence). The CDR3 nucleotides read TGTGCCAGTAGTAGATCCGCAGGGGGGTACAATCTCTTGTACACTGAAGCTTTCTTT. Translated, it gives CASSRSAGGYNLLYTEAFF.

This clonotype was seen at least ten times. The CDR3 DNA is TGTGCCAGCAGCTTTTACCATGACAGTTCTAGTCCTGACTACACCTTC. Translating it yields CASSFYHDSSSPDYTF. The chain is built from TRBV7-6 and TRBJ1-2; D is perhaps TRBD1 (5 bases). This CDR3 is 16 amino acids long. The germline V gene encodes CDR1 SGHVS and CDR2 FNYEAQ. The V end was cut by 3 bases, the J end by 10 bases, with 24 bases between.

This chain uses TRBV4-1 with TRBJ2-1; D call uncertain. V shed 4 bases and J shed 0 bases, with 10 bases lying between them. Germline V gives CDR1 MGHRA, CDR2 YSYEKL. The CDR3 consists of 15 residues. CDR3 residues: CASSRSPSSYNEQFF. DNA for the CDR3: TGCGCCAGCAGCCGTAGTCCCAGCTCCTACAATGAGCAGTTCTTC.

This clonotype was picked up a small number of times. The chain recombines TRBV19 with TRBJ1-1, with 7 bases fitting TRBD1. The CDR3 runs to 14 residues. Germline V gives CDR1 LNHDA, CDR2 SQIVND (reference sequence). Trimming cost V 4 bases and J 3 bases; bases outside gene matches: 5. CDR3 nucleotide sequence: TGTGCCAGTAGTACAGGGGGAGAGGACACTGAAGCTTTCTTT. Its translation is CASSTGGEDTEAFF.